Presented here are 32 T cell receptor beta chains from one specimen sequenced in a study of cytomegalovirus exposure and HLA in healthy donors. Primers for the PCR totalled 60 Vbeta and 13 Jbeta. Clones were read by immunoSEQ multiplex PCR, and TCRdb kept only the in-frame ones, dropping some. The table has 99,000 or so clones, over 70% seen once. Sequencing used PBMCs. These receptors originate from a male donor in good health and CMV-seronegative.

The chain recombines TRBV6-5 with TRBJ1-1, with a weak D call TRBD1 (6 bases). Trimming stripped 0 bases from V and 10 bases from J, with 21 bases between. This CDR3 comprises 16 residues. Germline-derived CDR1 and CDR2 are MNHEY and SVGAGI. CDR3 coding DNA: TGTGCCAGCAGTTACTCGATGTCTGCAGGGGCGGTTGTAGCTTTCTTT. It translates to CASSYSMSAGAVVAFF.

This chain uses TRBV11-3 with TRBJ2-7, with 8 bases fitting TRBD2. Germline assignment: CDR1 SGHNT and CDR2 YENEEA. CDR3 size: 13 residues. V was clipped by 5 bases and J by 4 bases; unmatched bases: 4. DNA of the CDR3: TGTGCCAGCAGCGCGGGGGGTGGATACGAGCAGTACTTC. It yields the protein CASSAGGGYEQYF.

This sequence joins TRBV4-3 and TRBJ2-7; D is possibly TRBD1 (6 bases). The CDR3 loop spans 18 amino acids. Germline V gene data show CDR1 as LGHNA and CDR2 as YSLEER. V shed 1 base and J shed 0 bases, with 19 bases lying between them. CDR3 nucleotides: TGCGCCAGCAGCCAAGGAATACCTCGACAGGCCCGCTCCTACGAGCAGTACTTC. Residues: CASSQGIPRQARSYEQYF.

The chain joins TRBV27 to TRBJ2-1; TRBD2 matches 10 bases. V lost 5 bases, J lost 7 bases, and 11 bases stayed unmatched. Per the germline V gene, CDR1 is MNHEY and CDR2 is SMNVEV (reference sequence). The CDR3 sequence is 16 residues long. The CDR3 DNA follows: TGTGCCAGCAGTCCGGTGGCTAGCGGGAGACGAAATGAGCAGTTCTTC. Encoded protein: CASSPVASGRRNEQFF.

This clone was counted only a few times. The same CDR3 is also encoded by other DNA sequences in this sample. The V call is TRBV28, the J call TRBJ1-1; D is ambiguous. The CDR3 contains 10 residues. Trimming cost V 5 bases and J 7 bases, with 5 bases left between them. Per the germline V gene, CDR1 is MDHEN and CDR2 is SYDVKM. DNA of the CDR3: TGTGCCAGCAGTCCGGGTGAAGCTTTCTTT. This encodes CASSPGEAFF.

This clone was seen just once. The junction and the germline gene differ at one end; a read error may be behind it. This rearrangement joins TRBV7-9 to TRBJ2-7, with 8 bases lining up with TRBD1. The CDR3 is 14 residues long. Germline V lookup: CDR1 SEHNR, CDR2 FQNEAQ (reference sequence). CDR3 residues: CSSSLGDRTPEQYF. For the CDR3, the DNA is TGTTCCAGCAGCTTAGGGGACAGGACGCCAGAGCAGTACTTC.

This chain connects TRBV2 to TRBJ1-1, with D possibly TRBD1 on 6 matching bases. There are 13 residues in the CDR3. V lost 6 bases, J lost 1 base, and 9 bases lay in between. Germline V gene sequence: CDR1 SNHLY, CDR2 FYNNEI. CDR3 coding DNA: TGTGCCAGCAGAAGGGACACGAACACTGAAGCTTTCTTT. Protein sequence: CASRRDTNTEAFF.

This clone was counted only a few times. The genes are TRBV7-2 and TRBJ2-2; maybe TRBD2 (6 bases). Between the trimmed V and J ends, which lost 2 bases and 5 bases, there was a span of 12 bases. The germline gives CDR1 SGHTA, CDR2 FQGNSA. This CDR3 contains 15 residues. CDR3 sequence reads: CASSLNSRGTGELFF. The CDR3 DNA reads as TGTGCCAGCAGCTTAAACAGTCGGGGGACCGGGGAGCTGTTTTTT.

The J gene is TRBJ2-7, the V gene TRBV4-2; 11 positions match TRBD2. Germline V gene sequence: CDR1 LGHNA, CDR2 YNFKEQ. The length of the CDR3 is 15 residues. The trim removed 0 bases at V and 8 bases at J, leaving 6 bases unmatched. Here the CDR3 DNA reads TGTGCCAGCAGCCAAGAGGGACTAGCGGTACGTAAGCAGTACTTC. Translation gives CASSQEGLAVRKQYF.

This rearrangement joins TRBV5-1 to TRBJ2-5; 7 bases agree with TRBD1. The tail of the sequence fits TRBJ2-7 better, so the J call may be wrong. The CDR3 length is 14 residues. The V gene's germline CDR1 is SGHRS and CDR2 YFSETQ. The CDR3 region has the DNA TGCGCCAGCAGCCAATTGTGGACAGGCTACGAGCAGTACTTC. Amino acids: CASSQLWTGYEQYF.

The V call is TRBV27, the J call TRBJ2-1, with 10 bases fitting TRBD2. The CDR3 loop spans 15 amino acids. J was trimmed by 4 bases and V by 6 bases; bases with no gene match: 6. Germline V gives CDR1 MNHEY, CDR2 SMNVEV (reference sequence). The CDR3 DNA is TGTGCCAGCAGGCCCGGACTAGCGGTGTACAATGAGCAGTTCTTC. Its protein product is CASRPGLAVYNEQFF.

The chain carries TRBV10-2 and TRBJ2-3; 9 bases agree with TRBD1. This CDR3 is 16 amino acids long. Germline V CDR1 and CDR2: WSHSY, SAAADI. Trimming cost V 4 bases and J 6 bases; bases outside gene matches: 11. CDR3 protein: CASSGVGQGLADTQYF. The CDR3 DNA follows: TGCGCCAGCAGTGGGGTGGGACAGGGCTTGGCCGATACGCAGTATTTT.

The CDR3 loop is CASSVSLAGGPRQYF. CDR3 nucleotide sequence: TGTGCCAGCAGCGTTTCACTAGCGGGAGGGCCTCGGCAGTACTTC. The V call is TRBV9, the J call TRBJ2-7; 13 nucleotides line up with TRBD2. V lost 2 bases, J lost 9 bases, and 8 bases stayed unmatched. CDR3 length: 15 residues. Germline V gene sequence: CDR1 SGDLS, CDR2 YYNGEE.

The chain recombines TRBV7-8 with TRBJ2-3; 10 positions agree with TRBD2. The J segment lost 2 bases and the V segment lost 5 bases, leaving 10 bases of the junction unmatched. The CDR3 has 17 residues. Germline assignment: CDR1 SGHVS and CDR2 FQNEAQ. As DNA, the CDR3 is TGTGCCAGCAGCCCGGGGGGGCTAGCGGGAGTCACAGATACGCAGTATTTT. This gives the protein CASSPGGLAGVTDTQYF. Full variable domain (rest looked up from reference TRBV7-8 and TRBJ2-3): GAGVSQSPRYKVAKRGQDVALRCDPISGHVSLFWYQQALGQGPEFLTYFQNEAQLDKSGLPSDRFFAERPEGSVSTLKIQRTQQEDSAVYLCASSPGGLAGVTDTQYFGPGTRLTVL.

V is TRBV4-2 and J is TRBJ2-7, with a possible D match to TRBD2 (6 bases). V was pared by 0 bases and J by 2 bases, with 17 bases between. The CDR3 sequence is 17 residues long. The V gene's germline CDR1 is LGHNA and CDR2 YNFKEQ. The CDR3 region has the DNA TGTGCCAGCAGCCAAGATGCGAAGGGACTCCCGGCCTACGAGCAGTACTTC. Translating it yields CASSQDAKGLPAYEQYF.

This chain joins TRBV7-3 and TRBJ1-2; D call uncertain. The CDR3 extends over 14 amino acids. Trimming took 5 bases from V and 8 from J, leaving 18 bases between them. Germline lookup yields CDR1 SGHTA and CDR2 FQGTGA. The CDR3 loop is CASSPLQAEVGYTF. The DNA of the CDR3 is TGTGCCAGCAGCCCCCTCCAGGCGGAGGTGGGCTACACCTTC. Filled out from reference TRBV7-3 and TRBJ1-2, the complete variable domain reads GAGVSQTPSNKVTEKGKYVELRCDPISGHTALYWYRQSLGQGPEFLIYFQGTGAADDSGLPNDRFFAVRPEGSVSTLKIQRTERGDSAVYLCASSPLQAEVGYTFGSGTRLTVV.

The gene calls are TRBV6-1 and TRBJ2-1; possible D gene TRBD2, 5 bases. CDR1 and CDR2 from the germline V gene are MNHNS and SASEGT. The CDR3 length is 14 residues. Trimming cost V 8 bases and J 7 bases, with 18 bases left between them. The CDR3 bases are TGTGCCAGCCGAGCGAGGGCCATCAATAATGAGCAGTTCTTC. This translates into CASRARAINNEQFF.

The V gene is TRBV29-1, the J gene TRBJ1-2; D not certain. The germline V gene encodes CDR1 SQVTM and CDR2 ANQGSEA. V lost 3 bases to trimming and J lost 5 bases, with 7 bases between them. This CDR3 is built from 11 residues. DNA of the CDR3: TGCAGCGTTGAGAGCGGTTATGGCTACACCTTC. Its translation: CSVESGYGYTF.

This clone was recorded once. V gene TRBV11-3 combines with J gene TRBJ2-4; TRBD1 might be the D (5 bases). The CDR3 covers 16 residues. CDR1 and CDR2 from the germline V gene are SGHNT and YENEEA. Trimming took 0 bases from V and 6 from J, leaving 15 bases between them. The CDR3 DNA is TGTGCCAGCAGCTTAGATTGGGGCGGCCCTGGAAACATTCAGTACTTC. Protein product: CASSLDWGGPGNIQYF.

The gene calls are TRBV28 and TRBJ1-1, with D unclear. Germline loops: CDR1 MDHEN, CDR2 SYDVKM. The CDR3 spans 12 residues. Trimming shortened V by 4 bases and J by 3 bases, and 6 bases separated the two germline ends. As DNA, the CDR3 is TGTGCCAGCAGTTCCCGCGACACTGAAGCTTTCTTT. This codes for CASSSRDTEAFF.

This CDR3 is CASSPVSAGLAQYF. The CDR3 nucleotides read TGTGCCAGCAGCCCGGTCTCCGCGGGACTAGCACAGTACTTC. The chain links TRBV11-3 to TRBJ2-5; 9 nucleotides match TRBD2. This CDR3 has 14 residues. In germline, CDR1 is SGHNT, CDR2 YENEEA. V lost 5 bases and J lost 11; bases outside the gene matches: 12.

The chain combines TRBV5-4 with TRBJ2-5; 13 bases align to TRBD2. CDR1 SGHNT and CDR2 YYREEE come from the germline V gene (reference sequence). The CDR3 spans 16 residues. V lost 4 bases to trimming and J lost 4 bases; unmatched junction nucleotides: 7. The CDR3 is CASSLALAGGGETQYF. Written as DNA, the CDR3 is TGTGCCAGCAGCCTGGCACTAGCGGGAGGGGGAGAGACCCAGTACTTC. The whole variable domain, remainder taken from reference TRBV5-4 and TRBJ2-5, is ETGVTQSPTHLIKTRGQQVTLRCSSQSGHNTVSWYQQALGQGPQFIFQYYREEENGRGNFPPRFSGLQFPNYSSELNVNALELDDSALYLCASSLALAGGGETQYFGPGTRLLVL.

The chain has TRBV11-3 and TRBJ1-1; D gene uncertain. CDR3 size: 14 residues. CDR1 is SGHNT, CDR2 YENEEA, per germline. Trimming took off 5 bases at V and 1 base at J, with 11 bases between the two ends. The CDR3 reads CASSERTANTEAFF. The DNA for the CDR3 is TGTGCCAGCAGCGAGCGGACGGCGAACACTGAAGCTTTCTTT.

J is TRBJ1-1 and V is TRBV9; 7 bases are shared with TRBD1. This CDR3 contains 13 residues. With 3 bases clipped from V and 5 bases from J, the junction kept 4 bases outside the gene matches. Germline V gene data show CDR1 as SGDLS and CDR2 as YYNGEE. CDR3 DNA: TGTGCCAGCAGCGCAGGGGGTCGGACTGAAGCTTTCTTT. Protein: CASSAGGRTEAFF.

The chain couples TRBV5-1 to TRBJ2-2, with 7 positions matching TRBD1. V lost 4 bases and J lost 7; bases outside the gene matches: 10. There are 15 residues in the CDR3. Looked up from germline, CDR1 is SGHRS and CDR2 is YFSETQ. CDR3: CASSPAPGGGGELFF. The DNA of the CDR3 is TGCGCCAGCAGCCCAGCTCCAGGGGGTGGCGGGGAGCTGTTTTTT.

The chain is built from TRBV9 and TRBJ2-2, with D unresolved. V lost 0 bases to trimming and J lost 0 bases, with 9 bases between them. The CDR3 extends over 16 amino acids. Germline CDR1 is SGDLS and CDR2 is YYNGEE. As DNA, the CDR3 is TGTGCCAGCAGCGTAGGGGCTGGATCGAACACCGGGGAGCTGTTTTTT. It yields the protein CASSVGAGSNTGELFF.

V gene TRBV28 combines with J gene TRBJ2-1; no clear D gene. From germline, CDR1 is MDHEN and CDR2 SYDVKM. The CDR3 totals 13 residues. V was shortened by 3 bases and J by 14 bases, with 17 bases between the two germline ends. CDR3 DNA: TGTGCCAGCAGTTTTAACCAGCTTGGAGAGGAGTTCTTC. Translation: CASSFNQLGEEFF.

A few counts support this clone. This chain uses TRBV6-5 with TRBJ2-2; 7 positions match TRBD1. Germline trimming cut 2 bases from V and 7 bases from J; bases unmatched to any gene: 4. This CDR3 is 14 amino acids long. Germline-derived CDR1 and CDR2 are MNHEY and SVGAGI. The DNA for the CDR3 is TGTGCCAGCAGTTACAGGGGGCTTGTCGGGGAGCTGTTTTTT. Amino acids: CASSYRGLVGELFF.

The J gene is TRBJ2-1, the V gene TRBV11-3; 7 bases map to TRBD1. The CDR3 is 17 residues long. CDR1 and CDR2 from the germline V gene are SGHNT and YENEEA. J was trimmed by 1 base and V by 2 bases; bases with no gene match: 8. CDR3 coding DNA: TGTGCCAGCAGCTTATTAGTGGGCAGGGGGTCCTACAATGAGCAGTTCTTC. Amino acid sequence: CASSLLVGRGSYNEQFF.

The CDR3 loop is CASSPQRLAGALYEQYF. The DNA for the CDR3 is TGTGCCAGCTCACCACAACGATTAGCGGGAGCACTCTACGAGCAGTACTTC. This sequence joins TRBV18 and TRBJ2-7, with 9 nucleotides matching TRBD2. Trimming removed 1 base from V and 3 bases from J; junction bases left unmatched: 10. The germline V gene has CDR1 KGHSH and CDR2 LQKENI. The CDR3 has 17 residues. Together with reference TRBV18 and TRBJ2-7, the CDR3 gives the full variable domain: NAGVMQNPRHLVRRRGQEARLRCSPMKGHSHVYWYRQLPEEGLKFMVYLQKENIIDESGMPKERFSAEFPKEGPSILRIQQVVRGDSAAYFCASSPQRLAGALYEQYFGPGTRLTVT.

CDR3 nucleotide sequence: TGTGCCAGCAGCTCATCGGGGGCTAGCGGGAGTAGAAGCTCCTACGAGCAGTACTTC. It encodes CASSSSGASGSRSSYEQYF. The chain joins TRBV7-9 to TRBJ2-7; 10 nucleotides agree with TRBD2. This CDR3 is 19 amino acids long. V trimming: 4 bases; J trimming: 0 bases; junction bases outside the gene matches: 15. CDR1 is SEHNR, CDR2 FQNEAQ, per germline (reference sequence).

The chain joins TRBV2 to TRBJ1-2; 7 bases map to TRBD1. The CDR3 has 11 residues. Germline loops: CDR1 SNHLY, CDR2 FYNNEI. V was clipped by 6 bases and J by 8 bases; unmatched bases: 3. In DNA form, the CDR3 reads TGTGCCAGCAGCACAGGGGAGGGCTACACCTTC. Its translation is CASSTGEGYTF.